This T cell receptor beta chain is drawn from a study of T cell responses to AZD1222 COVID-19 vaccine. The study, taken as a whole, reports: It should be noted that donors were predominantly white British and more often female, and clonal diversity was possibly underestimated.

On this clone: The antigen is not known.

Germline V gene sequence: CDR1 SGHVS, CDR2 FNYEAQ. This CDR3 contains 19 residues. The V gene end was trimmed by 4 bases and the J gene end by 3 bases; junction bases not matched to a gene: 17. Profiled with immunoSEQ multiplex PCR; TCRdb holds only in-frame clones, not every one. There are approximately 150,000 clones in the sample; approximately 94% occur only once, and 5.1% lies in the top ten. Sequencing used peripheral blood, obtained 28 days after the second AZD1222 dose. This TCR came from an adult who received the AZD1222 COVID-19 vaccine. J is TRBJ2-1 and V is TRBV7-6; 8 positions match TRBD2. CDR3 coding DNA: TGTGCCAGCAGCTCTTACCCCCCGCTATCGGGGGGGGTCTACAATGAGCAGTTCTTC. This translates into CASSSYPPLSGGVYNEQFF.